This T cell receptor beta chain derives from a study of T cell changes during pregnancy in multiple sclerosis. In germline, CDR1 is SNHLY, CDR2 FYNNEI. The CDR3 is made up of 14 amino acids. Trimming at V came to 5 bases and at J to 0 bases, leaving 1 base not matched to a gene. The assay was immunoSEQ multiplex PCR, and TCRdb's table has in-frame clones only and misses some. The top ten hold more than 0.5% of the sample, which has approximately 39,000 clones, nearly 90% seen once. The material was CD4+ T cells from peripheral blood mononuclear cells, obtained in the second trimester of pregnancy. The J gene is TRBJ2-7, the V gene TRBV2, with 10 bases matching TRBD1. The TCR sequence derives from a female donor with multiple sclerosis, enrolled in a pregnancy study. This CDR3 reads CASSRTGGSYEQYF. The CDR3 DNA sequence: TGTGCCAGCAGTCGGACAGGGGGCTCCTACGAGCAGTACTTC.